Each of the 21 T cell receptor beta chains below was sequenced from the same sample in a study of shared clonotypes between healthy human individuals. The protocol was immunoSEQ multiplex PCR, while the TCRdb copy is restricted to in-frame clones and leaves out a portion. Altogether 2 million to 3 million clones are present, over 85% being singletons, with the ten largest covering 0.36%. The sequenced sample was naive CD4+ T cells from PBMCs. Regarding subset: CD45RA+ positively selected. These receptors were collected from a man between 18 and 29 years old in good health. Some clones in this sample may be carry-over from other donors' samples.

The chain has TRBV11-3 and TRBJ2-3; TRBD1 aligns across 8 bases. Trimming at V came to 1 base and at J to 6 bases, leaving 3 bases not matched to a gene. Germline CDR1 SGHNT, CDR2 YENEEA. The CDR3 is made up of 14 amino acids. The CDR3: CASSLGQGRDTQYF. For the CDR3, the DNA is TGTGCCAGCAGCTTAGGACAGGGGAGGGATACGCAGTATTTT.

The chain employs TRBV15 and TRBJ2-6; 11 bases are shared with TRBD1. Germline V CDR1 and CDR2: LNHNV, YYDKDF (reference sequence). V lost 5 bases to trimming and J lost 2 bases; unmatched junction nucleotides: 8. CDR3 length: 18 amino acids. The CDR3 sequence: CATSAHTGQGAGANVLTF. The CDR3 DNA follows: TGTGCCACCAGCGCCCACACGGGACAGGGGGCTGGGGCCAACGTCCTGACTTTC. Full variable domain (rest looked up from reference TRBV15 and TRBJ2-6): DAMVIQNPRYQVTQFGKPVTLSCSQTLNHNVMYWYQQKSSQAPKLLFHYYDKDFNNEADTPDNFQSRRPNTSFCFLDIRSPGLGDTAMYLCATSAHTGQGAGANVLTFGAGSRLTVL.

This sequence joins TRBV28 and TRBJ2-7; perhaps TRBD1 as D (6 bases). The CDR3 loop spans 15 amino acids. The V gene lost 5 bases and the J gene lost 2 bases, with 16 bases spanning the gap. Germline V lookup: CDR1 MDHEN, CDR2 SYDVKM. This chain's CDR3 is CASSSYNEGAYEQYF. CDR3 nucleotide sequence: TGTGCCAGCAGTAGTTATAACGAGGGGGCCTACGAGCAGTACTTC.

The chain links TRBV15 to TRBJ2-2, with 8 bases that match TRBD2. V lost 1 base to trimming and J lost 7 bases; unmatched junction nucleotides: 5. Germline CDR1 LNHNV, CDR2 YYDKDF (reference sequence). The CDR3 spans 15 residues. The CDR3 DNA is TGTGCCACCAGCAGAGCAGCGGGAGTCGGCGGGGAGCTGTTTTTT. Protein product: CATSRAAGVGGELFF.

The CDR3 region is CASSFFLGEYEQYF. In DNA, the CDR3 is TGTGCCAGCAGTTTCTTCTTAGGGGAATACGAGCAGTACTTC. This chain connects TRBV28 to TRBJ2-7, with TRBD1 as a possible D gene (5 bases). Germline CDR1 is MDHEN and CDR2 is SYDVKM. CDR3 length equals 14 residues. Trimming removed 3 bases from V and 4 bases from J, with 13 bases in between.

This clone is a singleton in its sample. The gene calls are TRBV27 and TRBJ2-2; 7 bases align to TRBD2. V trimming: 6 bases; J trimming: 3 bases; junction bases outside the gene matches: 13. This CDR3 spans 17 amino acids. CDR1 is MNHEY, CDR2 SMNVEV, per germline (reference sequence). This CDR3 reads CASSPGGEGRYTGELFF. The DNA of the CDR3 is TGTGCCAGCAGCCCGGGTGGGGAGGGCCGGTACACCGGGGAGCTGTTTTTT.

This rearrangement joins TRBV5-6 to TRBJ1-2; D is ambiguous. Trimming pared 1 base from V and 8 bases from J, leaving 12 bases between. There are 13 residues in the CDR3. CDR1 and CDR2 (germline): SGHDT, YYEEEE. CDR3 protein: CASSLTSPRGYTF. The CDR3 nucleotides read TGTGCCAGCAGCTTGACAAGCCCGCGGGGCTACACCTTC.

The chain carries TRBV19 and TRBJ1-4; TRBD1 is a possible D gene (5 bases). Germline V gene data show CDR1 as LNHDA and CDR2 as SQIVND (reference sequence). This CDR3 region has 16 residues. Trimming removed 7 bases from V and 3 bases from J, with 18 bases in between. CDR3 in DNA: TGTGCCAGTAAACAGGAAGTTACGTTCTCTAATGAAAAACTGTTTTTT. It translates to CASKQEVTFSNEKLFF.

The V and J genes are TRBV7-2 and TRBJ1-1, with 8 bases lining up with TRBD1. Losses at the gene ends were 4 bases for V and 8 bases for J; bases not matched to a gene: 6. Per the germline V gene, CDR1 is SGHTA and CDR2 is FQGNSA. The CDR3 totals 13 residues. CDR3 DNA: TGTGCCAGCAGCTACAGGACAGGGTACGAAGCTTTCTTT. It is translated as CASSYRTGYEAFF.

The rearrangement joins TRBV7-2 to TRBJ2-1; no firm D call. V gave up 4 bases and J gave up 4 bases, with 8 bases separating them. Germline V lookup: CDR1 SGHTA, CDR2 FQGNSA. The CDR3 runs 13 residues. The CDR3, as DNA: TGTGCCAGCAGCTCCAATCTATACAATGAGCAGTTCTTC. Its translation is CASSSNLYNEQFF.

This clone was recorded once. The V gene is TRBV9, the J gene TRBJ2-7; D ambiguous. The germline CDR1 and CDR2 sequences are SGDLS and YYNGEE. The CDR3 is made up of 15 amino acids. V dropped 0 bases and J dropped 2 bases, with 12 bases sitting between them. CDR3 protein: CASSVAPNGAYEQYF. The CDR3 DNA reads TGTGCCAGCAGCGTAGCCCCGAACGGAGCCTACGAGCAGTACTTC. The variable domain in full, with the rest retrieved from reference TRBV9 and TRBJ2-7, is DSGVTQTPKHLITATGQRVTLRCSPRSGDLSVYWYQQSLDQGLQFLIQYYNGEERAKGNILERFSAQQFPDLHSELNLSSLELGDSALYFCASSVAPNGAYEQYFGPGTRLTVT.

The DNA for the CDR3 is TGTGCCAGCAGGACAGGTTACTCCTACGAGCAGTACTTC. Amino acid sequence: CASRTGYSYEQYF. This sequence joins TRBV6-5 and TRBJ2-7, with D possibly being TRBD1 (6 bases). The CDR3 runs 13 residues. The germline V gene has CDR1 MNHEY and CDR2 SVGAGI. Trimming shortened V by 6 bases and J by 0 bases, and 9 bases separated the two germline ends.

The V and J genes are TRBV5-4 and TRBJ1-2; 8 nucleotides align to TRBD1. The CDR3 covers 15 residues. V shed 4 bases, J shed 8 bases, and the junction held 13 bases outside the gene matches. Germline CDR1 and CDR2: SGHNT and YYREEE (reference sequence). The CDR3 sequence is CASSRQGQGPLGYTF. The CDR3 DNA reads as TGTGCCAGCAGCCGTCAAGGACAGGGTCCTTTGGGCTACACCTTC. Full variable domain (remainder filled in from reference TRBV5-4 and TRBJ1-2): ETGVTQSPTHLIKTRGQQVTLRCSSQSGHNTVSWYQQALGQGPQFIFQYYREEENGRGNFPPRFSGLQFPNYSSELNVNALELDDSALYLCASSRQGQGPLGYTFGSGTRLTVV.

This chain uses TRBV6-5 with TRBJ1-5; a weak D match, TRBD1 (5 bases). The CDR3 length is 14 residues. Germline V gives CDR1 MNHEY, CDR2 SVGAGI. With 6 bases removed from V and 2 bases from J, the gap between germline ends came to 11 bases. The CDR3 here is CASSGAAGNQPQHF. The CDR3 DNA reads TGTGCCAGCAGCGGGGCCGCCGGCAATCAGCCCCAGCATTTT.

The V and J genes are TRBV27 and TRBJ1-1; D gene ambiguous. Trimming stripped 2 bases from V and 2 bases from J, with 6 bases between. This CDR3 has 13 residues. From germline, CDR1 is MNHEY and CDR2 SMNVEV (reference sequence). The CDR3 coding sequence is TGTGCCAGCAGTTTAGTAGTTAACACTGAAGCTTTCTTT. Encoded protein: CASSLVVNTEAFF.

In its sample, this clone was seen once. The sample carries other DNA sequences with the same CDR3. The chain carries TRBV5-4 and TRBJ2-5; D is undetermined. V was pared by 0 bases and J by 3 bases, with 12 bases between. CDR3 length: 15 residues. Germline V gives CDR1 SGHNT, CDR2 YYREEE (reference sequence). CDR3 bases: TGTGCCAGCAGCTTGGCCCGGGCAGGTGAAGAGACCCAGTACTTC. It specifies CASSLARAGEETQYF. The whole variable domain, remainder taken from reference TRBV5-4 and TRBJ2-5, is ETGVTQSPTHLIKTRGQQVTLRCSSQSGHNTVSWYQQALGQGPQFIFQYYREEENGRGNFPPRFSGLQFPNYSSELNVNALELDDSALYLCASSLARAGEETQYFGPGTRLLVL.

The rearrangement uses TRBV21-1 and TRBJ1-2. TRBV21-1 is deemed a pseudogene. The CDR3 spans 11 residues. CDR3 amino acids: CASRMYYGYTF. The CDR3, as DNA: TGTGCCAGCCGGATGTACTATGGCTACACCTTC.

The rearrangement links TRBV5-1 to TRBJ1-1; D gene unclear. This CDR3 comprises 13 residues. CDR1 and CDR2 (germline): SGHRS, YFSETQ. V was trimmed by 0 bases and J by 8 bases, leaving 11 bases between them. CDR3 sequence reads: CASSLDRRGEAFF. The CDR3 DNA reads as TGCGCCAGCAGCTTGGATCGGCGGGGAGAAGCTTTCTTT.

J is TRBJ2-3 and V is TRBV5-1, with D unresolved. This CDR3 comprises 14 residues. V lost 7 bases to trimming and J lost 0 bases, with 12 bases between them. Germline CDR1 SGHRS, CDR2 YFSETQ. As DNA, the CDR3 is TGCGCCAGCGCTCGCGGCGGCAGCACAGATACGCAGTATTTT. This codes for CASARGGSTDTQYF.

This clone was picked up one time. This sequence joins TRBV4-1 and TRBJ2-7, with D possibly TRBD2 on 6 matching bases. This CDR3 comprises 16 residues. Trimming took off 5 bases at V and 3 bases at J, with 20 bases between the two ends. Germline assignment: CDR1 MGHRA and CDR2 YSYEKL. The CDR3 sequence is CASSSSPLATSYEQYF. The CDR3 nucleotides read TGCGCCAGCAGCTCCTCCCCGCTAGCGACAAGCTACGAGCAGTACTTC.

This clone has a single count. This chain links TRBV6-6 with TRBJ1-1; tentatively, D is TRBD1 (5 bases). This CDR3 has 14 amino acids. Germline loops: CDR1 MNHNY, CDR2 SVGAGI (reference sequence). Trimming pared 2 bases from V and 4 bases from J, leaving 11 bases between. The CDR3 spells CASSYVQGGTEAFF. CDR3 in DNA: TGTGCCAGCAGTTACGTCCAGGGTGGCACTGAAGCTTTCTTT.